The 19 T cell receptor beta chains listed next were all sequenced from one sample in a study of cytomegalovirus exposure and HLA in healthy donors. It was with 60 Vbeta and 13 Jbeta primers that the PCR ran. Using immunoSEQ multiplex PCR, the repertoire was profiled, and TCRdb retains in-frame clones only, with some absent. The sample lists about 96,000 clones, 64% seen once, with about 3.5% in the top ten. Sequencing was performed on PBMCs. These receptors were obtained from a man aged 55 to 70 in good health and CMV-seronegative.

The rearrangement uses TRBV6-1 and TRBJ1-5; no definite D call. Trimming pared 0 bases from V and 4 bases from J, leaving 16 bases between. The germline V gene encodes CDR1 MNHNS and CDR2 SASEGT. This CDR3 is built from 17 residues. This CDR3 reads CASSEARSGRGNQPQHF. CDR3 sequence (DNA): TGTGCCAGCAGTGAAGCGAGATCAGGCCGGGGTAATCAGCCCCAGCATTTT.

The chain employs TRBV27 and TRBJ2-1; maybe TRBD2 (6 bases). Germline V gives CDR1 MNHEY, CDR2 SMNVEV (reference sequence). This CDR3 comprises 20 residues. V was trimmed by 11 bases and J by 0 bases, leaving 32 bases between them. For the CDR3, the DNA is TGTGCCGCAGCAGGGACTTCCAATCTACCCTCAGCTAGCTCCTACAATGAGCAGTTCTTC. Translating it yields CAAAGTSNLPSASSYNEQFF.

V usage is TRBV14 and J usage is TRBJ1-3; 8 bases align to TRBD1. The V gene end was trimmed by 2 bases and the J gene end by 1 base; junction bases not matched to a gene: 10. Germline CDR1 SGHDN, CDR2 FVKESK. CDR3 length: 18 residues. The CDR3 DNA sequence: TGTGCCAGCAGCCAAATTAAAGGACAGGGAAAATCTGGAAACACCATATATTTT. Its protein is CASSQIKGQGKSGNTIYF.

The chain has TRBV10-3 and TRBJ1-1, with TRBD1 as a possible D gene (5 bases). The V gene lost 7 bases and the J gene lost 4 bases, with 13 bases spanning the gap. This CDR3 region has 13 residues. The germline V gene has CDR1 ENHRY and CDR2 SYGVKD. CDR3: CAIMGQGGTEAFF. The CDR3 region has the DNA TGTGCCATCATGGGGCAGGGTGGCACTGAAGCTTTCTTT.

This clone was seen a few times. The CDR3 here is CASSSIDPREKLFF. The CDR3 DNA reads TGCGCCAGCAGCTCCATAGACCCGAGGGAAAAACTGTTTTTT. The chain links TRBV5-1 to TRBJ1-4; no firm D call. The V end was cut by 3 bases, the J end by 8 bases, with 14 bases between. Per germline, CDR1 SGHRS and CDR2 YFSETQ. The CDR3 consists of 14 residues.

The chain recombines TRBV7-2 with TRBJ1-5; tentatively, D is TRBD1 (6 bases). V gave up 6 bases and J gave up 3 bases, with 15 bases separating them. The CDR3 contains 15 residues. Germline assignment: CDR1 SGHTA and CDR2 FQGNSA. The CDR3 bases are TGTGCCAGCAGTTCCGATCCAGGGGTCAATCAGCCCCAGCATTTT. Translation: CASSSDPGVNQPQHF.

This clone was counted a few times. This rearrangement joins TRBV11-2 to TRBJ2-7; D is possibly TRBD1 (5 bases). Germline assignment: CDR1 SGHAT and CDR2 FQNNGV. This CDR3 is built from 14 residues. For the CDR3, the DNA is TGTGCTAACAGAAGGGGTCCGGGCTCCTACGAGCAGTACTTC. This translates into CANRRGPGSYEQYF.

This clone has just a few counts. V and J are TRBV5-6 and TRBJ1-1, with TRBD1 as a possible D gene (6 bases). Germline V gene sequence: CDR1 SGHDT, CDR2 YYEEEE. V dropped 1 base and J dropped 1 base, with 14 bases sitting between them. This CDR3 is built from 16 residues. The CDR3 region has the DNA TGTGCCAGCAGCTTGCCCGGGGGGGCGCCGAACACTGAAGCTTTCTTT. This encodes CASSLPGGAPNTEAFF.

This clone came up a few times. The chain joins TRBV7-3 to TRBJ2-5; possible D gene TRBD1, 5 bases. CDR1 is SGHTA, CDR2 FQGTGA, per germline. With 2 bases removed from V and 4 bases from J, the gap between germline ends came to 11 bases. The CDR3 runs 14 residues. CDR3 region: CASSLAGQGETQYF. CDR3 DNA: TGTGCCAGCAGCTTAGCTGGGCAGGGAGAGACCCAGTACTTC.

The chain links TRBV5-5 to TRBJ1-1; weak D call: TRBD1 (6 bases). This CDR3 region has 14 residues. Per germline, CDR1 SGHKS and CDR2 YYEKEE (reference sequence). V lost 4 bases to trimming and J lost 0 bases, with 10 bases between them. The CDR3 loop is CASSMTGLNTEAFF. In DNA, the CDR3 is TGTGCCAGCAGCATGACAGGACTGAACACTGAAGCTTTCTTT. The whole variable domain, filled in from reference TRBV5-5 and TRBJ1-1, reads DAGVTQSPTHLIKTRGQQVTLRCSPISGHKSVSWYQQVLGQGPQFIFQYYEKEERGRGNFPDRFSARQFPNYSSELNVNALLLGDSALYLCASSMTGLNTEAFFGQGTRLTVV.

V is TRBV6-8 and J is TRBJ1-2; weak D call: TRBD1 (6 bases). This CDR3 region has 14 residues. CDR1 and CDR2 (germline): MNHGY, SAAAGT. Trimming took 6 bases from V and 4 from J, leaving 15 bases between them. CDR3 sequence: CASSSQGIRYGYTF. The CDR3 DNA is TGTGCCAGCAGCAGCCAGGGGATACGCTATGGCTACACCTTC.

In its sample, this clone was seen a few times. At the DNA level, this CDR3 is encoded by other sequences in the same sample as well. The J gene is TRBJ2-7, the V gene TRBV2, with D tentatively TRBD1 (6 bases). Germline V CDR1 and CDR2: SNHLY, FYNNEI. Trimming took off 3 bases at V and 3 bases at J, with 6 bases between the two ends. This CDR3 comprises 12 residues. CDR3 sequence: CASSDRGYEQYF. DNA for the CDR3: TGTGCCAGCAGTGACAGGGGCTACGAGCAGTACTTC.

The chain has TRBV19 and TRBJ1-2, with 7 bases aligning to TRBD1. Germline CDR1 reads LNHDA; CDR2 reads SQIVND (reference sequence). This CDR3 has 12 amino acids. Germline trimming cut 9 bases from V and 8 bases from J; bases unmatched to any gene: 9. CDR3 nucleotides: TGTGCCAGCCAGACAGGGAAGGGGGGCTACACCTTC. As protein: CASQTGKGGYTF.

The CDR3 DNA follows: TGTGCCAGCAGCTCCGAAGGGACAGATACCACAGCTTTCTTT. As protein: CASSSEGTDTTAFF. This sequence joins TRBV9 and TRBJ1-1; 7 bases agree with TRBD1. The germline V gene has CDR1 SGDLS and CDR2 YYNGEE. The length of the CDR3 is 14 residues. V was clipped by 4 bases and J by 10 bases; unmatched bases: 13.

The chain uses TRBV9 and TRBJ1-1, with D unresolved. From germline, CDR1 is SGDLS and CDR2 YYNGEE. V was cut by 2 bases and J by 4 bases, with 12 bases left in between. This CDR3 is built from 14 residues. CDR3 protein: CASSVFTEGTEAFF. In DNA form, the CDR3 reads TGTGCCAGCAGCGTCTTTACGGAGGGCACTGAAGCTTTCTTT. Full variable domain (remainder filled in from reference TRBV9 and TRBJ1-1): DSGVTQTPKHLITATGQRVTLRCSPRSGDLSVYWYQQSLDQGLQFLIQYYNGEERAKGNILERFSAQQFPDLHSELNLSSLELGDSALYFCASSVFTEGTEAFFGQGTRLTVV.

This clone was seen more than once but under ten times. The CDR3 carries no conserved terminal phenylalanine or tryptophan, so it likely arises from a read error. V usage is TRBV7-9 and J usage is TRBJ1-5, with 10 positions matching TRBD1. With V trimmed by 1 base and J by 7 bases, 10 bases remained unmatched. Germline lookup yields CDR1 SEHNR and CDR2 FQNEAQ (reference sequence). This CDR3 comprises 17 residues. The CDR3 DNA is TGTGCCAGCAGCTTAGGAGGGACAGGGGAAGGACTACAGCCCCAGCATCTT. This translates into CASSLGGTGEGLQPQHL.

The chain uses TRBV5-1 and TRBJ2-7; a weak D match, TRBD2 (6 bases). V lost 3 bases and J lost 1, with 14 bases in between. The CDR3 spans 15 residues. From germline, CDR1 is SGHRS and CDR2 YFSETQ. CDR3: CASSWRRDGSYEQYF. The CDR3 DNA reads TGCGCCAGCAGCTGGAGGCGGGACGGTTCCTACGAGCAGTACTTC.

This clone has a handful of counts. This chain joins TRBV6-4 and TRBJ2-5, with TRBD2 identical over 8 bases. With 10 bases clipped from V and 2 bases from J, the junction kept 9 bases outside the gene matches. The CDR3 loop spans 14 amino acids. The germline V gene has CDR1 MRHNA and CDR2 SNTAGT. The CDR3 DNA is TGTGCCATTCCACTAGCGGCCATGCAAGAGACCCAGTACTTC. Its translation is CAIPLAAMQETQYF.

The chain employs TRBV29-1 and TRBJ1-1; D remains unclear. CDR3 size: 14 residues. Per the germline V gene, CDR1 is SQVTM and CDR2 is ANQGSEA. Trimming stripped 1 base from V and 8 bases from J, with 17 bases between. The CDR3 nucleotides read TGCAGCGTTGAAGTAGAGTTGGGTAGAGGCGAAGCTTTCTTT. The encoded protein is CSVEVELGRGEAFF.